This T cell receptor beta chain was captured by sequencing in a study of shared clonotypes between healthy human individuals. CDR3 length: 15 residues. Trimming removed 2 bases at V and 0 bases at J, with 9 bases between. Germline V lookup: CDR1 SGHRS, CDR2 YFSETQ. An assay was performed, and its level was deep. Splitting of each subset's genomic DNA was done evenly across several immunoSEQ plates. Repertoires were generated with immunoSEQ multiplex PCR, while TCRdb's copy carries only in-frame clones and drops some. The sample has 2,100,000 or so clones, around 95% seen once; the top ten hold roughly 0.13%. The study's findings and limits: Few donors limited the genetic and exposure-history diversity represented.

A word on this clone: No antigen is known for it.

Every contributor of samples was a Caucasian grown-up residing in Nashville, Tennessee. Sequences were obtained from naive CD4+ T cells sorted from blood. Subset meaning: CD45RA+ positively selected. The chain combines TRBV5-1 with TRBJ1-3, with D hard to call. The receptor was derived from a man between 18 and 29 years old in good health. CDR3 sequence: CASSFGAASGNTIYF. CDR3 nucleotide sequence: TGCGCCAGCAGCTTTGGCGCGGCCTCTGGAAACACCATATATTTT.